Each of the 31 T cell receptor beta chains below was sequenced from the same sample in a study of T cell responses to AZD1222 COVID-19 vaccine. The method was immunoSEQ multiplex PCR; TCRdb's version includes in-frame clones alone and lacks a portion of them. The table records under 150,000 clones, 70% to 90% of them present only once. This sample comprised peripheral blood, obtained on day 0 of AZD1222 vaccination. The receptors here all came from an adult in good health.

This chain connects TRBV9 to TRBJ1-2; a possible D gene is TRBD1 (6 bases). Germline V gene data show CDR1 as SGDLS and CDR2 as YYNGEE. The length of the CDR3 is 15 residues. The V and J ends lost 5 bases and 0 bases respectively, with 14 bases between them. CDR3 coding DNA: TGTGCCAGCAGACCAACAGGGTCTCCTAACTATGGCTACACCTTC. Translating gives CASRPTGSPNYGYTF.

The chain carries TRBV6-6 and TRBJ1-5; no firm D call. Germline values: CDR1 MNHNY, CDR2 SVGAGI (reference sequence). CDR3 length: 11 amino acids. V lost 4 bases to trimming and J lost 4 bases, with 2 bases between them. CDR3 nucleotide sequence: TGTGCCAGCAGTTCGAATCAGCCCCAGCATTTT. Translating it yields CASSSNQPQHF.

This clone was observed a few times. This chain links TRBV5-6 with TRBJ2-3; no clear D. CDR1 is SGHDT and CDR2 is YYEEEE in the germline V gene. This CDR3 contains 16 residues. V was shortened by 1 base and J by 2 bases, with 14 bases between the two germline ends. The CDR3 DNA reads as TGTGCCAGCAGCTTGTATTTTGGCAGAGTCACAGATACGCAGTATTTT. It is translated as CASSLYFGRVTDTQYF.

The chain employs TRBV27 and TRBJ2-5; TRBD2 aligns across 11 bases. In germline, CDR1 is MNHEY, CDR2 SMNVEV (reference sequence). This CDR3 is built from 16 residues. Trimming cost V 4 bases and J 2 bases; bases outside gene matches: 6. The CDR3 sequence: CASSSSGTSGQETQYF. DNA of the CDR3: TGTGCCAGCAGTTCATCCGGGACTAGCGGACAAGAGACCCAGTACTTC.

V gene TRBV12-3 or TRBV12-4 combines with J gene TRBJ1-2; D might be TRBD1 (5 bases). CDR3 length: 13 residues. The V end was cut by 6 bases, the J end by 8 bases, with 16 bases between. The CDR3 is CASSLRDGRGYTF. DNA for the CDR3: TGTGCCAGCAGCTTACGGGACGGCCGCGGCTACACCTTC.

This chain connects TRBV3-1 (or the pseudogene TRBV3-2) to TRBJ1-5; the D gene is possibly TRBD1 (6 bases). The V end lost 6 bases, the J end lost 5 bases, and 11 bases lay between the germline ends. Germline lookup yields CDR1 LGHDT and CDR2 YNNKEL (reference sequence). The CDR3 totals 13 residues. CDR3 region: CASSEQGYQPQHF. The CDR3 region has the DNA TGTGCCAGCAGTGAACAGGGCTATCAGCCCCAGCATTTT.

J is TRBJ1-4 and V is TRBV4-2; possibly TRBD1 for D (5 bases). The CDR3 loop spans 15 amino acids. CDR1 is LGHNA and CDR2 is YNFKEQ in the germline V gene. Trimming left V 1 base short and J 5 bases short, with 11 bases between. The CDR3 DNA is TGTGCCAGCAGCCAAGCCGACAGCCAGAATGAAAAACTGTTTTTT. Protein sequence: CASSQADSQNEKLFF.

The chain couples TRBV11-2 to TRBJ1-2, with 8 bases lining up with TRBD1. V shed 6 bases, J shed 7 bases, and the junction held 10 bases outside the gene matches. The CDR3 is 14 amino acids. The V gene's germline CDR1 is SGHAT and CDR2 FQNNGV. CDR3 nucleotide sequence: TGTGCCAGCAGTCTCGACAGGGGCCTGGGTGGCTACACCTTC. Its protein product is CASSLDRGLGGYTF.

The rearrangement links TRBV28 to TRBJ1-2; perhaps TRBD1 as D (5 bases). V was clipped by 2 bases and J by 7 bases, with 11 bases between them. The CDR3 totals 13 residues. Germline CDR1 MDHEN, CDR2 SYDVKM. The CDR3 nucleotides read TGTGCCAGCAGTTTAGGGGGGTTTGGTGGCTACACCTTC. Translating gives CASSLGGFGGYTF.

The chain links TRBV7-8 to TRBJ1-1; 7 bases are shared with TRBD1. V dropped 1 base and J dropped 3; count of bases not matched to a gene: 2. The CDR3 length is 14 residues. Germline values: CDR1 SGHVS, CDR2 FQNEAQ. As DNA, the CDR3 is TGTGCCAGCAGCTTAGGGACAGGCCACACTGAAGCTTTCTTT. Residues: CASSLGTGHTEAFF.

The CDR3 loop is CASSIRVGTEAFF. CDR3 nucleotides: TGTGCCAGTAGTATACGTGTCGGCACTGAAGCTTTCTTT. This chain joins TRBV19 and TRBJ1-1, with unresolved D. The CDR3 loop spans 13 amino acids. Trimming left V 2 bases short and J 4 bases short, with 8 bases between. Per germline, CDR1 LNHDA and CDR2 SQIVND (reference sequence).

For this clone: Germline is not matched at one junction end, which may reflect a read error. The chain combines TRBV7-7 with TRBJ2-7, with a weak D call TRBD2 (6 bases). CDR3 length: 15 amino acids. Germline V gene data show CDR1 as SSHAT and CDR2 as FNYEAQ (reference sequence). CDR3 loop: CASSLRGGENYEQYF. CDR3 sequence (DNA): TGTGCTAGCAGCTTAAGAGGAGGGGAGAACTACGAGCAGTACTTC. Full variable domain (remainder filled in from reference TRBV7-7 and TRBJ2-7): GAGVSQSPRYKVTKRGQDVTLRCDPISSHATLYWYQQALGQGPEFLTYFNYEAQPDKSGLPSDRFSAERPEGSISTLTIQRTEQRDSAMYRCASSLRGGENYEQYFGPGTRLTVT.

The V gene is TRBV6-5, the J gene TRBJ2-4; TRBD1 matches at 7 bases. The CDR3 length is 14 residues. CDR1 is MNHEY and CDR2 is SVGAGI in the germline V gene. Trimming at V came to 6 bases and at J to 1 base, leaving 3 bases not matched to a gene. The CDR3 protein is CASRNRGAKNIQYF. The DNA of the CDR3 is TGTGCCAGCAGAAACAGGGGTGCCAAAAACATTCAGTACTTC.

The V call is TRBV5-1, the J call TRBJ2-1; D is possibly TRBD1 (6 bases). CDR3 length: 14 amino acids. The ends were cut back, 2 bases at V and 6 bases at J, with 12 bases in the middle. CDR1 and CDR2 (germline): SGHRS, YFSETQ. For the CDR3, the DNA is TGCGCCAGCAGCTTTACCGGGACAAGCAATGAGCAGTTCTTC. It yields the protein CASSFTGTSNEQFF.

The chain joins TRBV18 to TRBJ1-2; D call uncertain. V shed 3 bases and J shed 6 bases, with 14 bases lying between them. CDR1 is KGHSH and CDR2 is LQKENI in the germline V gene. The CDR3 length is 14 residues. As DNA, the CDR3 is TGTGCCAGCTCACCGGCTCTCAGCGAGAATGGCTACACCTTC. Its translation: CASSPALSENGYTF. The full variable domain, rest sourced from reference TRBV18 and TRBJ1-2, is NAGVMQNPRHLVRRRGQEARLRCSPMKGHSHVYWYRQLPEEGLKFMVYLQKENIIDESGMPKERFSAEFPKEGPSILRIQQVVRGDSAAYFCASSPALSENGYTFGSGTRLTVV.

This chain links TRBV9 with TRBJ1-6; 8 bases are shared with TRBD1. Losses at the gene ends were 3 bases for V and 5 bases for J; bases not matched to a gene: 7. This CDR3 region has 16 residues. Germline CDR1 reads SGDLS; CDR2 reads YYNGEE. CDR3 residues: CASSARTGPNNSPLHF. The CDR3, as DNA: TGTGCCAGCAGCGCCCGGACAGGGCCCAATAATTCACCCCTCCACTTT. Drawing the rest from reference TRBV9 and TRBJ1-6, the complete variable domain is DSGVTQTPKHLITATGQRVTLRCSPRSGDLSVYWYQQSLDQGLQFLIQYYNGEERAKGNILERFSAQQFPDLHSELNLSSLELGDSALYFCASSARTGPNNSPLHFGNGTRLTVT.

The V and J genes are TRBV6-6 and TRBJ2-4; a possible D gene is TRBD1 (5 bases). The germline V gene has CDR1 MNHNY and CDR2 SVGAGI (reference sequence). This CDR3 comprises 14 residues. V was shortened by 2 bases and J by 6 bases, with 11 bases between the two germline ends. The CDR3 sequence: CASSYGQGGNIQYF. As DNA, the CDR3 is TGTGCCAGCAGTTACGGCCAGGGTGGAAACATTCAGTACTTC.

The chain employs TRBV5-4 and TRBJ2-1; D gene unclear. This CDR3 has 15 residues. Germline V gene lookup returns CDR1 SGHNT and CDR2 YYREEE (reference sequence). Trimming shortened V by 4 bases and J by 0 bases, and 11 bases separated the two germline ends. CDR3 nucleotide sequence: TGTGCCAGCAGCCCGACTGGGGACTCCTACAATGAGCAGTTCTTC. Amino acids: CASSPTGDSYNEQFF. Based on the CDR3 plus reference TRBV5-4 and TRBJ2-1, the full variable domain is ETGVTQSPTHLIKTRGQQVTLRCSSQSGHNTVSWYQQALGQGPQFIFQYYREEENGRGNFPPRFSGLQFPNYSSELNVNALELDDSALYLCASSPTGDSYNEQFFGPGTRLTVL.

There are a few counts of this clone. The rearrangement joins TRBV2 to TRBJ2-7, with TRBD2 matching 10 bases. Germline CDR1 is SNHLY and CDR2 is FYNNEI. The CDR3 has 14 residues. With V trimmed by 5 bases and J by 6 bases, 7 bases remained unmatched. CDR3: CASSPGLAPSEQYF. In DNA form, the CDR3 reads TGTGCCAGCAGTCCGGGACTAGCGCCCTCCGAGCAGTACTTC.

The chain is built from TRBV6-5 and TRBJ1-4; 9 nucleotides agree with TRBD1. CDR3 length: 15 amino acids. Germline trimming cut 8 bases from V and 1 base from J; bases unmatched to any gene: 5. Per the germline V gene, CDR1 is MNHEY and CDR2 is SVGAGI. The CDR3 protein is CASARDRVTNEKLFF. CDR3 nucleotides: TGTGCCAGCGCCCGGGACAGGGTAACTAATGAAAAACTGTTTTTT.

V and J are TRBV7-2 and TRBJ1-2, with a tentative D call TRBD1 (6 bases). CDR1 SGHTA and CDR2 FQGNSA come from the germline V gene. This CDR3 comprises 16 residues. V was shortened by 2 bases and J by 4 bases, with 17 bases between the two germline ends. As DNA, the CDR3 is TGTGCCAGCAGCTTACCCCGGGGGGCAGGAGCCTATGGCTACACCTTC. As protein: CASSLPRGAGAYGYTF.

The chain recombines TRBV20-1 with TRBJ1-5; 8 nucleotides line up with TRBD1. Losses at the gene ends were 3 bases for V and 5 bases for J; bases not matched to a gene: 9. Germline CDR1 reads DFQATT; CDR2 reads SNEGSKA (reference sequence). The CDR3 length is 15 residues. CDR3 in amino acids: CSASRPTGGHQPQHF. CDR3 DNA: TGCAGTGCTAGTCGGCCTACAGGGGGGCATCAGCCCCAGCATTTT.

The chain couples TRBV5-4 to TRBJ1-2; D is uncertain. The V and J ends lost 4 bases and 0 bases respectively, with 13 bases between them. This CDR3 is 15 amino acids long. The germline gives CDR1 SGHNT, CDR2 YYREEE (reference sequence). CDR3 amino acids: CASSTERWTNYGYTF. CDR3 bases: TGTGCCAGCAGCACAGAGCGGTGGACTAACTATGGCTACACCTTC.

The CDR3 here is CASSLGRGDYGYTF. The CDR3 DNA reads as TGTGCCAGCAGTTTAGGCAGGGGTGACTATGGCTACACCTTC. V usage is TRBV28 and J usage is TRBJ1-2, with D possibly matching TRBD1 (6 bases). Trimming pared 2 bases from V and 3 bases from J, leaving 10 bases between. CDR3 length: 14 amino acids. The germline gives CDR1 MDHEN, CDR2 SYDVKM.

V and J are TRBV9 and TRBJ1-3, with 9 nucleotides matching TRBD1. Trimming removed 4 bases from V and 8 bases from J; junction bases left unmatched: 7. There are 14 residues in the CDR3. CDR1 and CDR2 from the germline V gene are SGDLS and YYNGEE. DNA for the CDR3: TGTGCCAGCAGCACCCGGGACAGGGAGGACACCATATATTTT. Translation: CASSTRDREDTIYF.

This sequence joins TRBV7-8 and TRBJ1-3; D unclear. Germline V gene sequence: CDR1 SGHVS, CDR2 FQNEAQ. The V and J ends lost 4 bases and 0 bases respectively, with 13 bases between them. The CDR3 is 16 amino acids. The CDR3 DNA follows: TGTGCCAGCAGCTCCCTGGGGTTTCACTCTGGAAACACCATATATTTT. Protein sequence: CASSSLGFHSGNTIYF. The full variable domain, with the rest looked up from reference TRBV7-8 and TRBJ1-3, is GAGVSQSPRYKVAKRGQDVALRCDPISGHVSLFWYQQALGQGPEFLTYFQNEAQLDKSGLPSDRFFAERPEGSVSTLKIQRTQQEDSAVYLCASSSLGFHSGNTIYFGEGSWLTVV.

The chain is built from TRBV9 and TRBJ2-1; no definite D call. CDR3 length equals 13 residues. Trimming removed 0 bases from V and 9 bases from J, with 10 bases in between. CDR1 is SGDLS, CDR2 YYNGEE, per germline. CDR3 coding DNA: TGTGCCAGCAGCGTAGTAGTTAGGAGTGAGCAGTTCTTC. Protein: CASSVVVRSEQFF.

The rearrangement joins TRBV29-1 to TRBJ1-1; maybe TRBD1 (5 bases). Germline V lookup: CDR1 SQVTM, CDR2 ANQGSEA. Between the trimmed V and J ends, which lost 4 bases and 8 bases, there was a span of 8 bases. This CDR3 region has 10 residues. CDR3: CSVGWTEAFF. In DNA form, the CDR3 reads TGCAGCGTTGGTTGGACAGAAGCTTTCTTT.

CDR3 region: CASRDRRAGINYGYTF. Here the CDR3 DNA reads TGTGCCAGCAGAGACAGAAGGGCAGGTATTAACTATGGCTACACCTTC. The chain employs TRBV6-6 and TRBJ1-2, with D possibly matching TRBD1 (5 bases). Trimming stripped 6 bases from V and 1 base from J, with 18 bases between. This CDR3 has 16 residues. The germline CDR1 and CDR2 sequences are MNHNY and SVGAGI (reference sequence).

This clone was seen a few times. The chain is built from TRBV28 and TRBJ1-1, with 11 bases matching TRBD1. The length of the CDR3 is 18 residues. Germline V CDR1 and CDR2: MDHEN, SYDVKM. Trimming took 7 bases from V and 4 from J; bases not matched to a gene: 17. The CDR3 loop reads CASTRMGGPGQGGTEAFF. The CDR3 coding sequence is TGTGCCAGCACCCGAATGGGGGGTCCGGGACAGGGGGGCACTGAAGCTTTCTTT. The whole variable domain, remainder taken from reference TRBV28 and TRBJ1-1, is DVKVTQSSRYLVKRTGEKVFLECVQDMDHENMFWYRQDPGLGLRLIYFSYDVKMKEKGDIPEGYSVSREKKERFSLILESASTNQTSMYLCASTRMGGPGQGGTEAFFGQGTRLTVV.

The rearrangement links TRBV19 to TRBJ1-5; maybe TRBD1 (5 bases). Trimming left V 7 bases short and J 7 bases short, with 14 bases between. CDR1 is LNHDA and CDR2 is SQIVND in the germline V gene (reference sequence). The CDR3 runs to 13 residues. The CDR3 sequence is CASTRYGGQPQHF. The CDR3 coding sequence is TGTGCCAGTACCCGATACGGGGGACAGCCCCAGCATTTT.